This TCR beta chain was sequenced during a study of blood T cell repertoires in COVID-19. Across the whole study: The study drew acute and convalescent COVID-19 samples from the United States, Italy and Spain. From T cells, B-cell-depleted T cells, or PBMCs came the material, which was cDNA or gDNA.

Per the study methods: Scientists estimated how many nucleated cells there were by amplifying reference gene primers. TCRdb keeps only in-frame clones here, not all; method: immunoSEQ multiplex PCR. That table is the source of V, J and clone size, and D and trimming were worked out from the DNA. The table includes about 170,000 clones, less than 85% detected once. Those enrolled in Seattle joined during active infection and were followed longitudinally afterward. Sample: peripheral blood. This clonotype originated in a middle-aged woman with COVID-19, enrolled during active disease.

CDR3 loop: CATSRPGGGETQYF. The DNA for the CDR3 is TGTGCCACCAGCAGACCCGGGGGTGGAGAGACCCAGTACTTC. The chain has TRBV15 and TRBJ2-5; the D gene is possibly TRBD2 (6 bases). This CDR3 is built from 14 residues. The germline V gene encodes CDR1 LNHNV and CDR2 YYDKDF (reference sequence). The ends were cut back, 2 bases at V and 4 bases at J, with 11 bases in the middle.